This entry lists 9 T cell receptor beta chains sequenced from one sample in a study of T cell clones after liver transplantation. Data came from immunoSEQ multiplex PCR; TCRdb stores just in-frame clones and leaves some out. The data contain roughly 100,000 clones, approximately 85% of them singletons. This sample comprised CD4+ T cells from blood, obtained before liver transplant. All receptors derive from a human donor who received a liver transplant.

The chain has TRBV9 and TRBJ1-2; 11 positions agree with TRBD1. CDR3 length: 17 amino acids. Germline-derived CDR1 and CDR2 are SGDLS and YYNGEE. After removal of 0 bases from V and 0 bases from J, the junction contained 4 bases not matched to a gene. The CDR3 nucleotides read TGTGCCAGCAGCGTAGGGACAGGGGGCGCCTCTAACTATGGCTACACCTTC. Translated: CASSVGTGGASNYGYTF.

The chain uses TRBV6-5 and TRBJ1-3; no reliable D call. V dropped 0 bases and J dropped 3 bases, with 12 bases sitting between them. This CDR3 has 16 residues. Germline V lookup: CDR1 MNHEY, CDR2 SVGAGI. The CDR3: CASSYSRYSLGNTIYF. DNA for the CDR3: TGTGCCAGCAGTTACTCGAGGTACAGCCTTGGAAACACCATATATTTT.

This chain links TRBV6-5 with TRBJ2-1; possibly TRBD2 for D (5 bases). The V end was cut by 7 bases, the J end by 5 bases, with 18 bases between. CDR3 length equals 15 residues. CDR1 is MNHEY and CDR2 is SVGAGI in the germline V gene. CDR3 coding DNA: TGTGCCAGCACAAAATGGAGGACGATGAACAATGAGCAGTTCTTC. Encoded protein: CASTKWRTMNNEQFF.

The count of this clone is one. This chain links TRBV7-2 with TRBJ2-5; 8 bases are shared with TRBD1. The CDR3 spans 16 residues. CDR1 and CDR2 (germline): SGHTA, FQGNSA. V shed 1 base, J shed 1 base, and the junction held 5 bases outside the gene matches. The CDR3 DNA sequence: TGTGCCAGCAGCTTAGGAGCCAGGGGGCGCCAAGAGACCCAGTACTTC. This gives the protein CASSLGARGRQETQYF.

This chain joins TRBV28 and TRBJ2-3, with 7 positions matching TRBD1. Trimming took 2 bases from V and 6 from J; bases not matched to a gene: 5. Germline V CDR1 and CDR2: MDHEN, SYDVKM. CDR3 length equals 14 residues. Here the CDR3 reads CASSLPLTGDTQYF. DNA for the CDR3: TGTGCCAGCAGTTTACCCCTGACAGGGGATACGCAGTATTTT.

In DNA, the CDR3 is TGTGCCAGCAGTTTAAGACTCTACGAGCAGTACTTC. Translating it yields CASSLRLYEQYF. The chain recombines TRBV28 with TRBJ2-7; D uncertain. The CDR3 runs 12 residues. V dropped 2 bases and J dropped 3 bases, with 5 bases sitting between them. Germline V gives CDR1 MDHEN, CDR2 SYDVKM.

The rearrangement uses TRBV10-3 and TRBJ2-1; tentative D call: TRBD2 (6 bases). The CDR3 runs 12 residues. With 6 bases removed from V and 9 bases from J, the gap between germline ends came to 12 bases. Germline V lookup: CDR1 ENHRY, CDR2 SYGVKD. The DNA of the CDR3 is TGTGCCATCAGGGGGACCGGGGGTGAGCAGTTCTTC. Protein product: CAIRGTGGEQFF.

Remarks on this clone: One end of the junction varies from germline; a read error may be responsible. The chain links TRBV25-1 to TRBJ1-5, with D unclear. Germline CDR1 MGHDK, CDR2 SYGVNS. The CDR3 extends over 11 amino acids. The CDR3 region has the DNA TGTGCCAGCAGCGACAATCAGCCCCGGCATTTT. Protein: CASSDNQPRHF.

The V call is TRBV18, the J call TRBJ1-1; the D is unclear. From germline, CDR1 is KGHSH and CDR2 LQKENI. Trimming stripped 1 base from V and 4 bases from J, with 7 bases between. This CDR3 is 13 amino acids long. The CDR3 here is CASSPRVTTEAFF. As DNA, the CDR3 is TGTGCCAGCTCACCACGAGTGACCACTGAAGCTTTCTTT.